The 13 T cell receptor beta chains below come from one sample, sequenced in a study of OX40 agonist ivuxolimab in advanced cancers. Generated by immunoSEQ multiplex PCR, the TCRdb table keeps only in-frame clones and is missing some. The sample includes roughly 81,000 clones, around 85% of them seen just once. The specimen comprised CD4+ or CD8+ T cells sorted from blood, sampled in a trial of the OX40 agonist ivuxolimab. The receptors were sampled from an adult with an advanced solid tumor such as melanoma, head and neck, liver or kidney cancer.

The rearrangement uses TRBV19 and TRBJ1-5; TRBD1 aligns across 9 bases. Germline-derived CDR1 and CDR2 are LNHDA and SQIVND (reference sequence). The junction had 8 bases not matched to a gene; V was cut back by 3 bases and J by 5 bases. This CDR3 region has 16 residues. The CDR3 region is CASSMGAGTGYQPQHF. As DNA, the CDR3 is TGTGCCAGTAGTATGGGGGCAGGGACAGGGTATCAGCCCCAGCATTTT.

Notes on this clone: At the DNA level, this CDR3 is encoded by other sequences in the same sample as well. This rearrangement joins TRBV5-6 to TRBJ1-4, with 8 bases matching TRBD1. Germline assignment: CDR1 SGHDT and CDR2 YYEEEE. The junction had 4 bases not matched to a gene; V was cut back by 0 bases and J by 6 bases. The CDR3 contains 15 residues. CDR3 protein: CASSLGGRGHEKLFF. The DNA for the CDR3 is TGTGCCAGCAGCTTGGGGGGCAGGGGGCATGAAAAACTGTTTTTT. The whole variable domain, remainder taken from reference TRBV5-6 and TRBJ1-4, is DAGVTQSPTHLIKTRGQQVTLRCSPKSGHDTVSWYQQALGQGPQFIFQYYEEEERQRGNFPDRFSGHQFPNYSSELNVNALLLGDSALYLCASSLGGRGHEKLFFGSGTQLSVL.

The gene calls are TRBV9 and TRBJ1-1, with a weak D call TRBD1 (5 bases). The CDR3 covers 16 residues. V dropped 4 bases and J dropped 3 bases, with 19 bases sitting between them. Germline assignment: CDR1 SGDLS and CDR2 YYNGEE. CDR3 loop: CASSPSGEGRDTEAFF. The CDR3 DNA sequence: TGTGCCAGCAGCCCGTCGGGGGAGGGGAGGGACACTGAAGCTTTCTTT.

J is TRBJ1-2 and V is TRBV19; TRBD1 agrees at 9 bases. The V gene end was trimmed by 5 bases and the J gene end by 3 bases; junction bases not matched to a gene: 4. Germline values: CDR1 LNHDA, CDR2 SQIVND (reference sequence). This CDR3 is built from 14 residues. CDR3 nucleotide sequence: TGTGCCAGTAGTGGGACAGGGATTGACTATGGCTACACCTTC. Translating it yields CASSGTGIDYGYTF.

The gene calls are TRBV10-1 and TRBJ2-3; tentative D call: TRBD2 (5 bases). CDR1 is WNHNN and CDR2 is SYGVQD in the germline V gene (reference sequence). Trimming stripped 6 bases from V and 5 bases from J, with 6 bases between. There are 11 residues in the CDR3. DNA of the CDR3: TGCGCCAGCAGCCGGGGAGATACGCAGTATTTT. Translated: CASSRGDTQYF.

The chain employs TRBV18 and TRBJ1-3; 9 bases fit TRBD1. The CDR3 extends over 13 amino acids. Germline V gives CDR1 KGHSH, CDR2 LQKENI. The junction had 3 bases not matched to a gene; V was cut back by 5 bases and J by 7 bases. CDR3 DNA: TGTGCCAGCTCATCAGGACAGGGGAACACCATATATTTT. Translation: CASSSGQGNTIYF.

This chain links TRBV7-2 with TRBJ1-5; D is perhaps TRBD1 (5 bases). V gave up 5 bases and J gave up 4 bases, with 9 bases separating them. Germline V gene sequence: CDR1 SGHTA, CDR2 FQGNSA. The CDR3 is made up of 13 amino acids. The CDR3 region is CASSRGGNQPQHF. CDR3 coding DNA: TGTGCCAGCAGCCGGGGGGGGAATCAGCCCCAGCATTTT. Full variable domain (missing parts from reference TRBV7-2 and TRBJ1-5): GAGVSQSPSNKVTEKGKDVELRCDPISGHTALYWYRQSLGQGLEFLIYFQGNSAPDKSGLPSDRFSAERTGGSVSTLTIQRTQQEDSAVYLCASSRGGNQPQHFGDGTRLSIL.

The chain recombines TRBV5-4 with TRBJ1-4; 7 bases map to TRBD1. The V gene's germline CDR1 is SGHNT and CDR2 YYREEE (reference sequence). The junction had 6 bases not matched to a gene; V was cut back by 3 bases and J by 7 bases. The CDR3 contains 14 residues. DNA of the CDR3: TGTGCCAGCAGCTCTAGGGGGCCTGGTGAAAAACTGTTTTTT. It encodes CASSSRGPGEKLFF.

CDR3 amino acids: CASSLRDRGNQPQHF. The CDR3 coding sequence is TGTGCCAGCAGCCTCCGGGACAGGGGCAATCAGCCCCAGCATTTT. V is TRBV28 and J is TRBJ1-5; 9 nucleotides agree with TRBD1. The CDR3 covers 15 residues. Germline loops: CDR1 MDHEN, CDR2 SYDVKM. J lost 2 bases, V lost 6 bases, and 5 bases had no gene match. Filled out from reference TRBV28 and TRBJ1-5, the complete variable domain reads DVKVTQSSRYLVKRTGEKVFLECVQDMDHENMFWYRQDPGLGLRLIYFSYDVKMKEKGDIPEGYSVSREKKERFSLILESASTNQTSMYLCASSLRDRGNQPQHFGDGTRLSIL.

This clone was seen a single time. The CDR3 loop reads CASSHTSGFQETQYF. The CDR3 DNA reads as TGCGCCAGCAGCCACACTAGCGGGTTCCAAGAGACCCAGTACTTC. The V gene is TRBV5-1, the J gene TRBJ2-5; 9 bases map to TRBD2. Germline CDR1 reads SGHRS; CDR2 reads YFSETQ. The CDR3 length is 15 residues. Losses at the gene ends were 4 bases for V and 1 base for J; bases not matched to a gene: 5.

The CDR3 bases are TGTGCCAGCAGCCTGACTAGGTCGGCAGATACGCAGTATTTT. Translating it yields CASSLTRSADTQYF. The chain recombines TRBV7-7 with TRBJ2-3; tentative D call: TRBD2 (6 bases). The germline V gene has CDR1 SSHAT and CDR2 FNYEAQ (reference sequence). V lost 5 bases and J lost 4, with 13 bases in between. CDR3 length equals 14 residues.

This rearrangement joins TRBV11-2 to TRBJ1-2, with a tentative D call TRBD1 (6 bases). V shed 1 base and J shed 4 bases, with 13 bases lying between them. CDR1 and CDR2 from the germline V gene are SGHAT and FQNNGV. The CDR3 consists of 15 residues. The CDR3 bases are TGTGCCAGCAGCTTAGTTCGGGGGCGCGCCTATGGCTACACCTTC. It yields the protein CASSLVRGRAYGYTF.

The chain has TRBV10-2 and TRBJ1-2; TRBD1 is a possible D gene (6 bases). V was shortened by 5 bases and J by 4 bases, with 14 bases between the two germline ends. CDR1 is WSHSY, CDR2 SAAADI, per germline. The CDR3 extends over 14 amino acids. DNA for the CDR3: TGCGCCAGCAGTCTCTCGGACAGAATCTATGGCTACACCTTC. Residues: CASSLSDRIYGYTF.